The 17 T cell receptor beta chains listed next were all sequenced from one sample in a study of blood T cells in healthy people across ages. Primed by a sample-barcoded 5' primer and a J-beta primer mix, a second PCR proceeded for roughly 6 to 12 cycles. TCRdb fed the 5' RACE reads into MiXCR, producing one record per CDR3 protein. Here the sample spans around 1,500,000 distinct CDR3 sequences, 42% being singletons. The sample was blood. All receptors derive from a young woman in good health.

The chain combines TRBV5-1 with TRBJ2-3, with TRBD2 identical over 8 bases. The ends lost 1 base at V and 6 bases at J; junction bases unmatched: 13. CDR3 length: 17 residues. CDR1 is SGHRS and CDR2 is YFSETQ in the germline V gene. CDR3 DNA: TGCGCCAGCAGCTTGCTTACTGGGACTAGTCTTGACGATACGCAGTATTTT. Protein: CASSLLTGTSLDDTQYF.

This rearrangement joins TRBV7-9 to TRBJ1-2, with a tentative D call TRBD1 (6 bases). The germline CDR1 and CDR2 sequences are SEHNR and FQNEAQ (reference sequence). Trimming took 7 bases from V and 3 from J, leaving 15 bases between them. CDR3 length: 14 amino acids. CDR3 residues: CASTLGGGYYGYTF. CDR3 sequence (DNA): TGTGCCAGCACCTTGGGGGGCGGTTACTATGGCTACACCTTC.

The genes are TRBV2 and TRBJ2-1, with D hard to call. V lost 10 bases and J lost 1, with 11 bases in between. The CDR3 is made up of 13 amino acids. Germline V gene sequence: CDR1 SNHLY, CDR2 FYNNEI. The CDR3 nucleotides are TGTGCCACCGCCTCTGAGTCCTACAATGAGCAGTTCTTC. It yields the protein CATASESYNEQFF.

V usage is TRBV12-3 or TRBV12-4 and J usage is TRBJ2-5, with D possibly matching TRBD2 (6 bases). The length of the CDR3 is 16 residues. V shed 7 bases and J shed 2 bases, with 20 bases lying between them. CDR3 sequence reads: CASTGGPGGRQETQYF. CDR3 sequence (DNA): TGTGCCAGCACCGGAGGGCCCGGAGGCAGGCAAGAGACCCAGTACTTC.

Notes on this clonotype: A much larger clone sits a single nucleotide away, making a read error possible. V gene TRBV2 combines with J gene TRBJ2-1, with a weak D call TRBD2 (7 bases). The CDR3 loop spans 15 amino acids. Germline V gene data show CDR1 as SNHLY and CDR2 as FYNNEI. The germline V and J ends were trimmed by 5 bases and 13 bases, with 24 bases remaining between them. For the CDR3, the DNA is TGTGCCAGCAGTTTCCTACAGGGAGGGGGAGAGACCCAGTTCTTC. Protein: CASSFLQGGGETQFF.

This clonotype was found once. The V gene is TRBV4-2, the J gene TRBJ2-3; possible D gene TRBD2, 7 bases. Germline loops: CDR1 LGHNA, CDR2 YNFKEQ. Trimming took 0 bases from V and 5 from J, leaving 24 bases between them. The CDR3 covers 19 residues. CDR3 DNA sequence: TGTGCCAGCAGCCAAGATGGGCTAGAGGGGGGGCCGGGAAAAGATACGCAGTATTTT. Encoded protein: CASSQDGLEGGPGKDTQYF.

There are a few counts of this clonotype. This chain uses TRBV12-5 with TRBJ1-1, with D maybe TRBD1 (6 bases). The CDR3 runs 14 residues. V shed 8 bases and J shed 4 bases, with 17 bases lying between them. The germline gives CDR1 LGHNT, CDR2 FRNRAP. The CDR3 nucleotides are TGTGCTAGTCAGCCCGGGACATCATCCACTGAAGCTTTCTTT. Its translation is CASQPGTSSTEAFF.

On this clonotype: A much bigger clone sits one base away, suggesting this may be a read error. The genes are TRBV29-1 and TRBJ2-1; D might be TRBD2 (6 bases). Germline V gives CDR1 SQVTM, CDR2 ANQGSEA. This CDR3 has 14 amino acids. CDR3 protein: CSVGGGVGHNKQFF. In DNA form, the CDR3 reads TGCAGCGTTGGAGGCGGGGTCGGACACAATAAGCAGTTCTTC.

This clonotype has just a few counts. The chain employs TRBV20-1 and TRBJ1-1, with 10 bases matching TRBD1. Unmatched junction bases numbered 4, after V lost 5 bases and J lost 4 bases. CDR3 length equals 13 residues. Germline V gene lookup returns CDR1 DFQATT and CDR2 SNEGSKA (reference sequence). CDR3 sequence (DNA): TGCAGTGCTCGCGGACAGGGGGGCACTGAAGCTTTCTTT. Protein: CSARGQGGTEAFF.

This clonotype was detected only a few times. This chain joins TRBV13 and TRBJ2-2; the D gene is possibly TRBD1 (6 bases). V was shortened by 4 bases and J by 7 bases, with 16 bases between the two germline ends. The CDR3 is made up of 15 amino acids. Germline CDR1 reads PRHDT; CDR2 reads FYEKMQ (reference sequence). CDR3 in amino acids: CASSSGTSPGGELFF. In DNA, the CDR3 is TGTGCCAGCAGCTCCGGGACATCACCCGGCGGGGAGCTGTTTTTT. The complete variable domain, with remaining parts taken from reference TRBV13 and TRBJ2-2, reads AAGVIQSPRHLIKEKRETATLKCYPIPRHDTVYWYQQGPGQDPQFLISFYEKMQSDKGSIPDRFSAQQFSDYHSELNMSSLELGDSALYFCASSSGTSPGGELFFGEGSRLTVL.

The chain employs TRBV7-9 and TRBJ2-5, with a tentative D call TRBD1 (6 bases). Per germline, CDR1 SEHNR and CDR2 FQNEAQ (reference sequence). The CDR3 is 15 residues long. V lost 4 bases and J lost 7, with 19 bases in between. The CDR3 here is CASSSAADSVVTQYF. The CDR3 DNA reads TGTGCCAGCAGCTCAGCAGCGGACAGTGTGGTGACCCAGTACTTC.

This chain connects TRBV20-1 to TRBJ1-2, with D hard to call. This CDR3 spans 11 amino acids. Trimming removed 3 bases at V and 3 bases at J, with 5 bases between. Germline CDR1 and CDR2: DFQATT and SNEGSKA (reference sequence). CDR3: CSASWDYGYTF. Here the CDR3 DNA reads TGCAGTGCTAGTTGGGACTATGGCTACACCTTC.

This clonotype was seen a few times. V is TRBV24-1 and J is TRBJ2-1; 9 nucleotides align to TRBD2. Germline CDR1 reads KGHDR; CDR2 reads SFDVKD. This CDR3 contains 15 residues. The V and J ends lost 2 bases and 9 bases, in that order; junction bases with no gene match: 7. The CDR3 reads CATSDSASGIGEQFF. CDR3 bases: TGTGCCACCAGTGATTCGGCTAGCGGGATTGGTGAGCAGTTCTTC.

This clonotype showed up just a few times. This rearrangement joins TRBV20-1 to TRBJ1-2; 11 bases fit TRBD1. The trim removed 6 bases at V and 6 bases at J, leaving 12 bases unmatched. Germline values: CDR1 DFQATT, CDR2 SNEGSKA (reference sequence). The CDR3 consists of 15 residues. CDR3 in amino acids: CSAPHGDRGIHGYTF. The CDR3 nucleotides are TGCAGTGCGCCGCACGGGGACAGGGGGATTCATGGCTACACCTTC.

This clonotype occurred a few times. The gene calls are TRBV15 and TRBJ2-1, with 10 bases fitting TRBD2. This CDR3 has 16 residues. CDR1 and CDR2 (germline): LNHNV, YYDKDF (reference sequence). V dropped 5 bases and J dropped 4; count of bases not matched to a gene: 8. The CDR3 is CATSGFELAGYNEQFF. CDR3 DNA sequence: TGTGCCACCAGCGGGTTCGAACTAGCGGGATACAATGAGCAGTTCTTC.

The chain is built from TRBV7-9 and TRBJ2-7; 9 bases line up with TRBD1. The CDR3 runs 15 residues. Germline-derived CDR1 and CDR2 are SEHNR and FQNEAQ (reference sequence). J was trimmed by 5 bases and V by 7 bases; bases with no gene match: 12. DNA for the CDR3: TGTGCCAGCACCTCAGGGGGACAGGGTATCCACGAGCAGTACTTC. Protein: CASTSGGQGIHEQYF.

At least ten counts were recorded for this clonotype. This chain connects TRBV5-1 to TRBJ2-7; TRBD1 might be the D (6 bases). The CDR3 contains 14 residues. CDR1 SGHRS and CDR2 YFSETQ come from the germline V gene. V lost 1 base, J lost 5 bases, and 13 bases lay in between. The CDR3 nucleotides read TGCGCCAGCAGCTTGAAGACAGGCATCGACGAGCAGTACTTC. This sequence encodes CASSLKTGIDEQYF. Full variable domain (missing parts from reference TRBV5-1 and TRBJ2-7): KAGVTQTPRYLIKTRGQQVTLSCSPISGHRSVSWYQQTPGQGLQFLFEYFSETQRNKGNFPGRFSGRQFSNSRSEMNVSTLELGDSALYLCASSLKTGIDEQYFGPGTRLTVT.